The clone carrying this TCR beta chain was found once. Per the original methods: By means of reference gene primer amplification, nucleated cell counts were estimated. Here immunoSEQ multiplex PCR was the method, and the copy in TCRdb shows in-frame clones only, minus some. The V and J calls and clone size were taken over from that table, and D and trimming were inferred from the DNA. The data contain about 150,000 clones, 70% to 90% of them singletons. A Seattle source enrolled patients during active infection and followed them longitudinally. From germline, CDR1 is SNHLY and CDR2 FYNNEI. The CDR3 sequence is 13 residues long. Trimming stripped 5 bases from V and 9 bases from J, with 14 bases between. The data stem from a study of blood T cell repertoires in COVID-19. As for the study in general: Donors in the United States, Italy and Spain gave samples during acute or convalescent COVID-19.

The chain recombines TRBV2 with TRBJ1-3, with D maybe TRBD1 (6 bases). The sequence was obtained from an elderly woman with COVID-19, enrolled during active disease. The source material was peripheral blood. CDR3 bases: TGTGCCAGCAGTCAAACACAGGGCAGCACCATATATTTT. Amino acid sequence: CASSQTQGSTIYF.